This TCR delta chain is drawn from a study of γδ T cells in repeated Plasmodium falciparum infection. About the study: Donors were malaria-exposed Malian children or age- and gender-matched Australian children.

Vgamma9/Vdelta2+ and Vdelta2-negative gammadelta T cells were flow-sorted from PBMC for bulk sequencing. The ends were cut back, 3 bases at V and 0 bases at J, with 32 bases in the middle. Germline lookup yields CDR1 TSWWSYY and CDR2 QGS. The CDR3 length is 22 residues. For this clone: TCRdb's protein, taken from a much larger clone, differs from this DNA's translation at residue 13, likely owing to a read error; the protein displayed comes from the DNA.

TCRdb reran clone calling via CATT on the multiplex PCR reads. The sample yields some 51,000 delta-chain clones, approximately 1.8% seen once. This chain links TRDV1 with TRDJ1; D perhaps matches TRDD3 (5 bases). TCRdb carries no J gene annotation; the J gene was assigned here by matching the DNA with germline. The sequence was obtained from a pool of human donors (malaria-infected and uninfected, not separated). The sequencing input was gamma-delta T cells from blood. DNA for the CDR3: TGTGCTCTTGGGGACCCTTGGCCCCATCTTCTACGTATCGGGGAGTACACCGATAAACTCATCTTT. This codes for CALGDPWPHLLRIGEYTDKLIF.